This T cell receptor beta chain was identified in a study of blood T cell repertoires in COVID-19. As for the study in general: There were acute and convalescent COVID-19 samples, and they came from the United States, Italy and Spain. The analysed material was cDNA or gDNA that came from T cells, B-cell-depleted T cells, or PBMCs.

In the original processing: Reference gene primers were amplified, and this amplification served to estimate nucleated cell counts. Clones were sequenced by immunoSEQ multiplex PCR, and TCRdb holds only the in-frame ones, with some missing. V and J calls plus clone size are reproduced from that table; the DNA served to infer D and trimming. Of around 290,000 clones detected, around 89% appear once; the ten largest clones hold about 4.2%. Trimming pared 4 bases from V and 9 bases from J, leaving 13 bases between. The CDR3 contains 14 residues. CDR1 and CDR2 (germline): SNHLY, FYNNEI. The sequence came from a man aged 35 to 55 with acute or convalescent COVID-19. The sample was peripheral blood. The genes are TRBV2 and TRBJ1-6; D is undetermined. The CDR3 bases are TGTGCCAGCAGTGGGGAGGGCTCCCTTTCACCCCTCCACTTT. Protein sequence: CASSGEGSLSPLHF.